Presented here are 17 T cell receptor beta chains from one specimen sequenced in a study of T cell changes during pregnancy in multiple sclerosis. The assay was immunoSEQ multiplex PCR, and TCRdb's table has in-frame clones only and misses some. The sample records 70,000 or so clones, roughly 91% being singletons. The starting material was CD4+ T cells from peripheral blood mononuclear cells, obtained after pregnancy. The receptor source for this set is a female donor with multiple sclerosis, enrolled in a pregnancy study.

J is TRBJ2-2 and V is TRBV9; D might be TRBD1 (5 bases). CDR1 is SGDLS and CDR2 is YYNGEE in the germline V gene. Trimming pared 0 bases from V and 4 bases from J, leaving 13 bases between. The CDR3 extends over 16 amino acids. The CDR3 DNA is TGTGCCAGCAGCGTAGATGGGGCAGGGCGCACCGGGGAGCTGTTTTTT. Translated, it gives CASSVDGAGRTGELFF.

The table lists this clone with a few counts. V and J are TRBV28 and TRBJ2-1, with D perhaps matching TRBD2 (7 bases). V lost 7 bases to trimming and J lost 5 bases, with 15 bases between them. The germline gives CDR1 MDHEN, CDR2 SYDVKM. The CDR3 sequence is 14 residues long. For the CDR3, the DNA is TGTGCCAGCAAGGACGGGGGGCCCCACAATGAGCAGTTCTTC. This translates into CASKDGGPHNEQFF.

J is TRBJ2-7 and V is TRBV6-1; D is possibly TRBD2 (6 bases). CDR1 and CDR2 (germline): MNHNS, SASEGT. The CDR3 loop spans 15 amino acids. The V and J ends lost 7 bases and 0 bases respectively, with 16 bases between them. CDR3 bases: TGTGCCAGCACCTTGAGTGGGGGGAGCTCCTACGAGCAGTACTTC. Protein sequence: CASTLSGGSSYEQYF.

This chain uses TRBV30 with TRBJ1-1; D call uncertain. Trimming removed 5 bases from V and 5 bases from J, with 6 bases in between. The CDR3 runs 10 residues. Germline V gives CDR1 GTSNPN, CDR2 SVGIG (reference sequence). As DNA, the CDR3 is TGTGCCTGGGGGAGGACTGAAGCTTTCTTT. Encoded protein: CAWGRTEAFF.

The chain joins TRBV19 to TRBJ2-7; D is possibly TRBD1 (5 bases). Germline assignment: CDR1 LNHDA and CDR2 SQIVND (reference sequence). This CDR3 is 13 amino acids long. Trimming took 4 bases from V and 1 from J, leaving 8 bases between them. In nucleotides, the CDR3 is TGTGCCAGTAGTACCACAGGTTCCTACGAGCAGTACTTC. As protein: CASSTTGSYEQYF. Combining the CDR3 with reference TRBV19 and TRBJ2-7 gives the whole variable domain DGGITQSPKYLFRKEGQNVTLSCEQNLNHDAMYWYRQDPGQGLRLIYYSQIVNDFQKGDIAEGYSVSREKKESFPLTVTSAQKNPTAFYLCASSTTGSYEQYFGPGTRLTVT.

The chain employs TRBV19 and TRBJ2-2; TRBD1 matches at 8 bases. Germline V lookup: CDR1 LNHDA, CDR2 SQIVND (reference sequence). The length of the CDR3 is 13 residues. The junction had 3 bases not matched to a gene; V was cut back by 7 bases and J by 5 bases. CDR3 coding DNA: TGTGCCAGTAAAAACAGGGGGACCGGGGAGCTGTTTTTT. It codes for CASKNRGTGELFF.

The chain combines TRBV5-5 with TRBJ2-2; 7 bases line up with TRBD2. CDR3 length equals 16 residues. The junction had 4 bases not matched to a gene; V was cut back by 2 bases and J by 0 bases. Per germline, CDR1 SGHKS and CDR2 YYEKEE (reference sequence). CDR3 bases: TGTGCCAGCAGCTTCTCCAGCGGGGCGAACACCGGGGAGCTGTTTTTT. It translates to CASSFSSGANTGELFF.

The chain joins TRBV10-1 to TRBJ2-7; 9 bases fit TRBD2. CDR3 length: 14 amino acids. Trimming cost V 3 bases and J 2 bases; bases outside gene matches: 2. Germline V gives CDR1 WNHNN, CDR2 SYGVQD (reference sequence). This chain's CDR3 is CASSESSGAYEQYF. The CDR3 DNA follows: TGCGCCAGCAGTGAATCTAGCGGGGCCTACGAGCAGTACTTC.

The chain joins TRBV19 to TRBJ2-3, with D possibly being TRBD1 (5 bases). The germline V gene encodes CDR1 LNHDA and CDR2 SQIVND (reference sequence). V lost 5 bases and J 7 bases, leaving 7 bases between the germline ends. The CDR3 contains 11 residues. CDR3 sequence (DNA): TGTGCCAGTAGTCCAGGGTATACGCAGTATTTT. This encodes CASSPGYTQYF.

The chain couples TRBV2 to TRBJ2-1, with 11 nucleotides matching TRBD1. The CDR3 runs 15 residues. The V gene end was trimmed by 5 bases and the J gene end by 7 bases; junction bases not matched to a gene: 7. CDR1 is SNHLY and CDR2 is FYNNEI in the germline V gene. CDR3: CASSPTGQGGNEQFF. The CDR3 bases are TGTGCCAGCAGTCCCACGGGACAGGGGGGAAATGAGCAGTTCTTC.

This sequence joins TRBV7-3 and TRBJ2-1; 8 nucleotides match TRBD2. The CDR3 is 13 amino acids. Germline trimming cut 5 bases from V and 9 bases from J; bases unmatched to any gene: 6. Germline-derived CDR1 and CDR2 are SGHTA and FQGTGA. The CDR3 region has the DNA TGTGCCAGCAGCCCCCGACTAGCGTTTGAGCAGTTCTTC. It is translated as CASSPRLAFEQFF.

The chain is built from TRBV30 and TRBJ1-2; TRBD1 might be the D (5 bases). This CDR3 comprises 15 residues. Germline values: CDR1 GTSNPN, CDR2 SVGIG (reference sequence). The V end lost 3 bases, the J end lost 0 bases, and 14 bases lay between the germline ends. This chain's CDR3 is CAWRAFQGSNYGYTF. Written as DNA, the CDR3 is TGTGCCTGGAGGGCGTTTCAGGGCTCTAACTATGGCTACACCTTC.

The chain uses TRBV6-5 and TRBJ1-2, with a tentative D call TRBD1 (6 bases). The CDR3 is 13 residues long. V was clipped by 10 bases and J by 4 bases, with 16 bases between them. Germline V gives CDR1 MNHEY, CDR2 SVGAGI. The chain's CDR3 is CATTGGRVYGYTF. The CDR3 DNA sequence: TGTGCCACCACGGGGGGCAGGGTCTATGGCTACACCTTC.

V gene TRBV14 combines with J gene TRBJ2-2; D possibly corresponds to TRBD1 (6 bases). This CDR3 has 15 residues. V lost 1 base and J lost 1, with 7 bases in between. Looked up from germline, CDR1 is SGHDN and CDR2 is FVKESK. CDR3 nucleotides: TGTGCCAGCAGCCAAGTCAGGGGGAACACCGGGGAGCTGTTTTTT. Translating it yields CASSQVRGNTGELFF.

The chain links TRBV5-1 to TRBJ1-5, with D possibly matching TRBD1 (6 bases). In germline, CDR1 is SGHRS, CDR2 YFSETQ. Between the trimmed V and J ends, which lost 0 bases and 1 base, there was a span of 11 bases. The CDR3 has 16 residues. CDR3 coding DNA: TGCGCCAGCAGCTTGGAGGGGGGGGCAAGCAATCAGCCCCAGCATTTT. Translation: CASSLEGGASNQPQHF.

This chain connects TRBV29-1 to TRBJ1-2; TRBD1 is a possible D gene (5 bases). The ends were cut back, 0 bases at V and 8 bases at J, with 7 bases in the middle. This CDR3 comprises 11 residues. Germline assignment: CDR1 SQVTM and CDR2 ANQGSEA. CDR3 in amino acids: CSVEEGLGYTF. The CDR3 DNA reads as TGCAGCGTTGAAGAGGGGCTGGGCTACACCTTC. Combining the CDR3 with reference TRBV29-1 and TRBJ1-2 gives the whole variable domain SAVISQKPSRDICQRGTSLTIQCQVDSQVTMMFWYRQQPGQSLTLIATANQGSEATYESGFVIDKFPISRPNLTFSTLTVSNMSPEDSSIYLCSVEEGLGYTFGSGTRLTVV.

CDR3 protein: CASSSSGEEDIQYF. The DNA for the CDR3 is TGTGCCAGTAGTAGTTCCGGGGAAGAGGACATTCAGTACTTC. The rearrangement uses TRBV19 and TRBJ2-4; possible D gene TRBD2, 5 bases. Trimming pared 4 bases from V and 8 bases from J, leaving 15 bases between. This CDR3 spans 14 amino acids. The germline V gene encodes CDR1 LNHDA and CDR2 SQIVND (reference sequence).